This T cell receptor (beta chain) was documented in a study of T cells in Graves' hyperthyroidism and ophthalmopathy. Using RNA transcripts as the source, TCR beta CDR3 regions were amplified. Carried out on the TCR CDR3, a first-round RT-PCR used the HTBI primer set. A single record per CDR3 protein comes from TCRdb applying MiXCR to the multiplex PCR reads. The sample shows under 450,000 distinct CDR3 sequences, roughly 13% of them seen only once. V lost 0 bases and J lost 7, with 9 bases in between. The CDR3 sequence is 14 residues long. Any patient presenting with uncontrolled infection, other autoimmune disease, pregnancy or lactation was left out.

The source material was blood. The chain couples TRBV12-3 or TRBV12-4 to TRBJ1-4, with a possible D match to TRBD1 (5 bases). The TCR sequence derives from a man aged 30 to 45 with Graves' hyperthyroidism that later progressed to Graves' ophthalmopathy. CDR3 in amino acids: CASSLAGAREKLFF. In DNA form, the CDR3 reads TGTGCCAGCAGTTTAGCAGGGGCACGTGAAAAACTGTTTTTT.